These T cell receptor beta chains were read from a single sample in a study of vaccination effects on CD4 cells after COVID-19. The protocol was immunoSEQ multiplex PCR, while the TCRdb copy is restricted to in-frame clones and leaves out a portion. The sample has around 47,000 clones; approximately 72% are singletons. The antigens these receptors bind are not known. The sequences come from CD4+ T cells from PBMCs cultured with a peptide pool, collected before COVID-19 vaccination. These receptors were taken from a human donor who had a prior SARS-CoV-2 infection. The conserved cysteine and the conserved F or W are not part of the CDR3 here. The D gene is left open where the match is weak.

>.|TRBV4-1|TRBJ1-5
ASSRSGINYQPQH
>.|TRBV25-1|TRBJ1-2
ASRGGRGDYGYT
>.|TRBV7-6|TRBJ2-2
ASSLAGGSNTGELF
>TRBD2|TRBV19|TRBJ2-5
ASSTLAGAVETQY
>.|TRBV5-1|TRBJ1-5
ASSLDGNQPQH
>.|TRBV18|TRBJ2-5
ASSPIGQTETQY
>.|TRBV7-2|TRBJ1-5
ASSLGLRSNQPQH
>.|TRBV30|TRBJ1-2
AWSVKYPRGPVGGYT
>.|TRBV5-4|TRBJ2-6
ASSLGHGGANVLT
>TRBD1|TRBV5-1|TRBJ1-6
ASSPDRVNSPLH
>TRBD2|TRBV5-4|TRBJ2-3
ASSPTSGPSTDTQY
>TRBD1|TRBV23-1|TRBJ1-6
ASSEQGGGPPLH
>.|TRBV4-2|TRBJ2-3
ASSQDQAGRTRADTQY
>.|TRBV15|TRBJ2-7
ATSRAGLTYEQY
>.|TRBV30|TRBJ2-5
AWTLLGAQY
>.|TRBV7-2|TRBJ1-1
ASSQWDIQGEAF
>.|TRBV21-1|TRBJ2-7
ASSKVGRDPMDEQY
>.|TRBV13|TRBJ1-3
ASSQSAGFSGNTIY
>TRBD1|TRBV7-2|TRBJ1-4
ASSFGTGGQKLF
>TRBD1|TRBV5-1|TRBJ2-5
ASSPTGGIRETQY
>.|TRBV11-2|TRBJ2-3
ASSLPWTGTDTQY
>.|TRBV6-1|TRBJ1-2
ASSEEHYIGTLRFYT
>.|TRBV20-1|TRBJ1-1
SANGNTEAF
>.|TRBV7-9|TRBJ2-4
ASSIQDIQY
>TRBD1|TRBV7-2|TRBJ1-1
ASSPQGLIMAF
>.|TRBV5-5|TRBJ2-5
ASSLPRGGETQY
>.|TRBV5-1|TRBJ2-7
ASSWGSRYEQY
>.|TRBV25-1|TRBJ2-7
ASSPLEGRGYEQY
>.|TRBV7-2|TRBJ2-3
ASSFPRTGTDTQY
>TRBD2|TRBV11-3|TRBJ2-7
ASSQRGLGQSYEQY
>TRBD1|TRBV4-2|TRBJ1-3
ASSQLDRGGNTIY
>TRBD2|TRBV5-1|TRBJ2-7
ASSPGLAGPYEQY
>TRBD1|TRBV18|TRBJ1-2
ASSPSTGGGYGYT
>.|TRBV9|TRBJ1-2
ASSVETRGNYGYT
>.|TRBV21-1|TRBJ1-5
ASSKDYCQSYSNQPQH
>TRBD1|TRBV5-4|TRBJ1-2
ASSLRQGGNYGYT
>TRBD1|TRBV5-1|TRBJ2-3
ASSLTGQGGTQY
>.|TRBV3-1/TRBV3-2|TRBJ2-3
ASSQWDADTQY
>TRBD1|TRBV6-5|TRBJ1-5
ASKRQGFQPQH
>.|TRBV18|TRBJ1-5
ASSRSWLGNNQPQH
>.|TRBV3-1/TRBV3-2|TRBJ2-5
ASSQDSRPTRTVKETQY
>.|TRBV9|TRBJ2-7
ASSPSAGRYEQY